This TCR beta chain was recovered during a study of blood T cell repertoires in COVID-19. Study-wide context: The origin of the acute and convalescent COVID-19 samples was the United States, Italy and Spain.

Germline loops: CDR1 LGHNA, CDR2 YSLEER. This CDR3 has 14 residues. V was clipped by 4 bases and J by 5 bases, with 14 bases between them. The assay was immunoSEQ multiplex PCR, and TCRdb's table has in-frame clones only and misses some. This table holds about 240,000 clones, approximately 86% found once. The clonotype comes from an older woman with active or convalescent COVID-19. Source material: peripheral blood. The chain is built from TRBV4-3 and TRBJ1-1, with a possible D match to TRBD1 (6 bases). The CDR3 coding sequence is TGCGCCAGCAGCCTCTCAGGGGTAAGGACTGAAGCTTTCTTT. Translated: CASSLSGVRTEAFF.